This entry concerns a single T cell receptor beta chain. Its antigen is not yet known. Per-base quality was not reported, and no clone a single base away is much larger than it. This sample was included in a study of T-cell reconstitution after alpha-beta-depleted transplantation in children (dated by TCRdb to about 2016). In terms of the full investigation: Using TCR repertoire profiling, the study quantitatively followed how T-cell immune reconstitution unfolded in children after TCRalphabeta/CD19-depleted allogeneic hematopoietic cell transplantation.

On the study overall, not on this receptor specifically: The frequencies of hyperexpanded clones fell over the following months, and after one year, T-cell counts and TCRbeta diversity were mostly attributed to newly produced T cells. In some patients, the high TCRbeta diversity seen at day 60 was put down to recipient T cells and intrathymic progenitors that had survived conditioning. Apparently early alphabetaT-cell count recovery about two months after transplant reportedly relied on only several hundred rapidly expanded clones derived from non-depleted graft cells.

The sample's treatment or condition, from its label and the paper: allogeneic hematopoietic cell transplantation with graft depleted of TCRalphabeta T cells and CD19 B cells. Transplant recipients were children who received TCRalphabeta/CD19-depleted allogeneic hematopoietic cell grafts. As encoded in the germline V gene, CDR1 is MGHRA while CDR2 is YSYEKL. The CDR3 covers 15 residues, taking in both the cysteine and the phenylalanine. CDR3 DNA is the only sequence kept; it has 45 bases, read in frame from the first base. From V the trimming removes 2 bases and from J it removes 1 base, while the gene matches leave 2 bases of the junction unaccounted for. Library preparation employed PCR. Sequencing relied on an Illumina HiSeq 2500. TCR library preparation used molecular barcoding, with unique molecular identifiers applied to normalize quantification of the TCRbeta repertoire. In TCRdb, the public reads were trimmed at Q25 with fastp and aligned with MiXCR, with productive beta chains retained. Duplicate CDR3 protein sequences are folded into a single record with the most common DNA and genes. The sample profile shows 60,000 to 100,000 distinct CDR3 sequences; over 15% of them were found once. Approximately 55% of the sample is held by the ten biggest clonotypes.

This receptor was taken from a male patient aged 2 to 10 who had a stem cell transplant for acute lymphoblastic leukemia, so the T cells may come from the graft donor. The sequence is built from TRBV4-1 and TRBJ2-3, with TRBD2 matching 8 junction bases. The sample consisted of PBMCs, mostly from graft donor cells, taken 360 days after TCRalphabeta/CD19-depleted stem cell transplant. The CDR3 region: CASSQRGLGTDTQYF. The sequenced DNA is TGCGCCAGCAGCCAAAGGGGACTAGGCACAGATACGCAGTATTTT.